Listed below are T cell receptor beta chains from one sample, sequenced in a study of regulatory T cells in long-lasting Graves disease. TCRdb used MiXCR to reprocess the multiplex PCR reads, holding one entry per CDR3 protein. The sample contains approximately 470,000 distinct CDR3 sequences, around 15% of which appear only once. These same records also appear under a second study, on T cells in Graves' hyperthyroidism and ophthalmopathy.

The sample in question was peripheral blood mononuclear cells (PBMCs), obtained at new diagnosis, from a patient treated with antithyroid drugs. These receptors were taken from a man between 35 and 55 years old with Graves disease. Each CDR3 is given with its conserved first and last residue. Each record gives: CDR3 protein, CDR3 DNA, J gene, V gene, clone size, D gene. The D gene is left open where the match is weak. Expanded clones get a size class; other rows say once, few or many, or leave the size out.

cdr3_aa: CASSLVAGGTEAFF; cdr3_nt: TGCGCCAGCAGCTTGGTCGCAGGGGGCACTGAAGCTTTCTTT; j_call: TRBJ1-1; v_call: TRBV5-1; clone_size: many; d_call: TRBD1
cdr3_aa: CASSSTASQGTNNSPLHF; cdr3_nt: TGTGCCAGCAGTTCGACTGCATCCCAGGGGACTAATAATTCACCCCTCCACTTT; j_call: TRBJ1-6; v_call: TRBV6-5; clone_size: many; d_call: .
cdr3_aa: CASSVRTGQYEQYF; cdr3_nt: TGTGCCAGCAGTGTGAGAACAGGACAGTACGAGCAGTACTTC; j_call: TRBJ2-7; v_call: TRBV2; clone_size: many; d_call: .
cdr3_aa: CASSYSGIGGNYEQYF; cdr3_nt: TGTGCCAGCAGTTACAGCGGAATAGGGGGTAACTACGAGCAGTACTTC; j_call: TRBJ2-7; v_call: TRBV6-5; clone_size: many; d_call: .
cdr3_aa: CASNPGVARSYEQYF; cdr3_nt: TGTGCCAGCAATCCCGGGGTAGCGCGCTCCTACGAGCAGTACTTC; j_call: TRBJ2-7; v_call: TRBV27; clone_size: .; d_call: .
cdr3_aa: CASSLVGGSDEQYF; cdr3_nt: TGTGCCAGCAGCTTAGTGGGAGGGTCGGACGAGCAGTACTTC; j_call: TRBJ2-7; v_call: TRBV5-4; clone_size: .; d_call: TRBD2
cdr3_aa: CASSFHRTGPTSYEQYF; cdr3_nt: TGTGCCAGCAGTTTTCACCGGACAGGGCCCACTTCCTACGAGCAGTACTTC; j_call: TRBJ2-7; v_call: TRBV27; clone_size: few; d_call: TRBD1
cdr3_aa: CASSVGLRGGTGELFF; cdr3_nt: TGTGCCAGCAGCGTAGGTCTCAGGGGTGGCACCGGGGAGCTGTTTTTT; j_call: TRBJ2-2; v_call: TRBV9; clone_size: .; d_call: .
cdr3_aa: CASSFTGVGTEAFF; cdr3_nt: TGTGCCAGCAGCTTTACAGGGGTAGGCACTGAAGCTTTCTTT; j_call: TRBJ1-1; v_call: TRBV5-6; clone_size: many; d_call: TRBD1
cdr3_aa: CASRQNSNQPQHF; cdr3_nt: TGTGCCAGTCGACAGAACAGCAATCAGCCCCAGCATTTT; j_call: TRBJ1-5; v_call: TRBV19; clone_size: many; d_call: .
cdr3_aa: CASSRDRNSPLHF; cdr3_nt: TGTGCCAGCAGCCGGGACAGAAATTCACCCCTCCACTTT; j_call: TRBJ1-6; v_call: TRBV5-4; clone_size: .; d_call: TRBD1
cdr3_aa: CASTLGYTGELFF; cdr3_nt: TGTGCCAGCACCCTCGGGTACACCGGGGAGCTGTTTTTT; j_call: TRBJ2-2; v_call: TRBV9; clone_size: few; d_call: .
cdr3_aa: CASSRFRNTEAFF; cdr3_nt: TGTGCCAGCTCAAGGTTCCGTAACACTGAAGCTTTCTTT; j_call: TRBJ1-1; v_call: TRBV6-2/TRBV6-3; clone_size: .; d_call: .
cdr3_aa: CASSPPRLAEEGEQYF; cdr3_nt: TGTGCCAGCTCACCACCGAGACTAGCGGAAGAGGGCGAGCAGTACTTC; j_call: TRBJ2-7; v_call: TRBV18; clone_size: .; d_call: TRBD2
cdr3_aa: CSARRQGSHEQYF; cdr3_nt: TGCAGTGCTAGAAGACAGGGGTCCCACGAGCAGTACTTC; j_call: TRBJ2-7; v_call: TRBV20-1; clone_size: few; d_call: TRBD1
cdr3_aa: CASTLGGTEAFF; cdr3_nt: TGTGCCAGCACTCTAGGAGGAACTGAAGCTTTCTTT; j_call: TRBJ1-1; v_call: TRBV6-1; clone_size: many; d_call: .
cdr3_aa: CASSQVMSNEQFF; cdr3_nt: TGTGCCAGCAGCCAAGTCATGAGCAATGAGCAGTTCTTC; j_call: TRBJ2-1; v_call: TRBV4-2; clone_size: .; d_call: .
cdr3_aa: CASSPGTSGLAQFF; cdr3_nt: TGTGCCAGCAGTCCAGGGACTAGCGGGCTCGCGCAGTTCTTC; j_call: TRBJ2-1; v_call: TRBV28; clone_size: few; d_call: TRBD2
cdr3_aa: CASSPRAAGRDTQYF; cdr3_nt: TGTGCCAGCAGCCCAAGGGCGGCCGGAAGAGATACGCAGTATTTT; j_call: TRBJ2-3; v_call: TRBV7-9; clone_size: few; d_call: .
cdr3_aa: CASRIGTSGTEAFF; cdr3_nt: TGTGCCAGCAGAATTGGGACTTCAGGCACTGAAGCTTTCTTT; j_call: TRBJ1-1; v_call: TRBV11-2; clone_size: many; d_call: .
cdr3_aa: CASSPRGIYGYTF; cdr3_nt: TGTGCCAGCTCACCACGGGGCATCTATGGCTACACCTTC; j_call: TRBJ1-2; v_call: TRBV18; clone_size: many; d_call: .
cdr3_aa: CASSLAVANYNEQFF; cdr3_nt: TGTGCCAGCAGCTTAGCTGTGGCTAACTACAATGAGCAGTTCTTC; j_call: TRBJ2-1; v_call: TRBV7-8; clone_size: many; d_call: .
cdr3_aa: CASSSEVKLFF; cdr3_nt: TGTGCCAGCAGTTCCGAGGTAAAACTGTTTTTT; j_call: TRBJ1-4; v_call: TRBV28; clone_size: many; d_call: .
cdr3_aa: CASSLLGTSGKTYEQYF; cdr3_nt: TGTGCCAGCAGTTTACTCGGGACTAGCGGGAAAACCTACGAGCAGTACTTC; j_call: TRBJ2-7; v_call: TRBV27; clone_size: .; d_call: TRBD2
cdr3_aa: CASSLVLAGITGELFF; cdr3_nt: TGTGCCAGCAGCTTAGTACTAGCGGGAATTACCGGGGAGCTGTTTTTT; j_call: TRBJ2-2; v_call: TRBV11-3; clone_size: many; d_call: TRBD2
cdr3_aa: CSARPGNNEQFF; cdr3_nt: TGCAGTGCTAGGCCGGGGAACAATGAGCAGTTCTTC; j_call: TRBJ2-1; v_call: TRBV20-1; clone_size: many; d_call: .
cdr3_aa: CASSGSGTGGVQYF; cdr3_nt: TGTGCCAGCAGTGGCTCCGGGACAGGGGGCGTCCAGTACTTC; j_call: TRBJ2-5; v_call: TRBV2; clone_size: .; d_call: TRBD1
cdr3_aa: CASSTTSGTSGTDTQYF; cdr3_nt: TGTGCCAGCAGCACAACCTCGGGGACTAGCGGCACAGATACGCAGTATTTT; j_call: TRBJ2-3; v_call: TRBV7-8; clone_size: many; d_call: TRBD2
cdr3_aa: CASSPYRDRVRDEQYF; cdr3_nt: TGTGCCAGCAGTCCATACCGGGACAGGGTTCGCGACGAGCAGTACTTC; j_call: TRBJ2-7; v_call: TRBV27; clone_size: .; d_call: TRBD1
cdr3_aa: CASSYPGRGGYTQYF; cdr3_nt: TGTGCCAGCAGTTACCCCGGCCGCGGCGGTTATACGCAGTATTTT; j_call: TRBJ2-3; v_call: TRBV6-2/TRBV6-3; clone_size: many; d_call: .
cdr3_aa: CASSLTGLGAYEQYF; cdr3_nt: TGTGCCAGCAGCCTTACCGGCCTGGGAGCCTACGAGCAGTACTTC; j_call: TRBJ2-7; v_call: TRBV6-1; clone_size: .; d_call: .
cdr3_aa: CASSYSGLGSGNTIYF; cdr3_nt: TGTGCCAGCAGTTATTCGGGTTTGGGTTCCGGAAACACCATATATTTT; j_call: TRBJ1-3; v_call: TRBV6-9; clone_size: many; d_call: .
cdr3_aa: CASSTVPQGMNTGELFF; cdr3_nt: TGTGCCAGCAGTACAGTCCCGCAGGGGATGAACACCGGGGAGCTGTTTTTT; j_call: TRBJ2-2; v_call: TRBV28; clone_size: few; d_call: .
cdr3_aa: CASSILGGAYTEAFF; cdr3_nt: TGTGCCAGTAGTATCTTGGGGGGCGCGTACACTGAAGCTTTCTTT; j_call: TRBJ1-1; v_call: TRBV19; clone_size: .; d_call: .
cdr3_aa: CASSQGQGPSLHF; cdr3_nt: TGTGCCAGCAGCCAAGGACAGGGCCCCTCCCTCCACTTT; j_call: TRBJ1-6; v_call: TRBV3-1; clone_size: many; d_call: TRBD1
cdr3_aa: CASSLAGREFQPQHF; cdr3_nt: TGCGCCAGCAGCTTGGCCGGCAGGGAGTTTCAGCCCCAGCATTTT; j_call: TRBJ1-5; v_call: TRBV5-1; clone_size: few; d_call: .
cdr3_aa: CASSVGDRAEQYF; cdr3_nt: TGTGCCAGCAGTGTCGGGGACAGGGCTGAGCAGTACTTC; j_call: TRBJ2-7; v_call: TRBV28; clone_size: many; d_call: TRBD1
cdr3_aa: CASSGTGGGKGNYNEQFF; cdr3_nt: TGTGCCAGCAGCGGGACAGGGGGTGGAAAAGGAAACTACAATGAGCAGTTCTTC; j_call: TRBJ2-1; v_call: TRBV7-8; clone_size: few; d_call: TRBD1
cdr3_aa: CASSPTEPSSNQPQHF; cdr3_nt: TGTGCCAGCAGCCCCACAGAGCCATCTAGCAATCAGCCCCAGCATTTT; j_call: TRBJ1-5; v_call: TRBV16; clone_size: .; d_call: .
cdr3_aa: CASSSPAGETQYF; cdr3_nt: TGTGCCAGCAGCTCGCCAGCGGGAGAGACCCAGTACTTC; j_call: TRBJ2-5; v_call: TRBV7-2; clone_size: many; d_call: .
cdr3_aa: CASSLLVGSYNEQFF; cdr3_nt: TGTGCTAGCAGCTTACTAGTAGGTTCCTACAATGAGCAGTTCTTC; j_call: TRBJ2-1; v_call: TRBV7-7; clone_size: .; d_call: .
cdr3_aa: CASSQTSGDGAEAFF; cdr3_nt: TGTGCCAGCAGCCAAACTTCAGGGGACGGGGCTGAAGCTTTCTTT; j_call: TRBJ1-1; v_call: TRBV11-2; clone_size: .; d_call: .
cdr3_aa: CSPSPQYF; cdr3_nt: TGCAGTCCAAGTCCCCAGTACTTC; j_call: TRBJ2-5; v_call: TRBV20-1; clone_size: few; d_call: .
cdr3_aa: CASSGLAGVVAHNEQFF; cdr3_nt: TGTGCCAGCAGTGGACTAGCGGGAGTCGTGGCCCACAATGAGCAGTTCTTC; j_call: TRBJ2-1; v_call: TRBV28; clone_size: once; d_call: TRBD2
cdr3_aa: CASRQDRVEETQYF; cdr3_nt: TGTGCCAGCAGGCAAGACAGGGTGGAAGAGACCCAGTACTTC; j_call: TRBJ2-5; v_call: TRBV2; clone_size: many; d_call: TRBD1
cdr3_aa: CASSLSNRGRAFF; cdr3_nt: TGTGCCAGCAGTCTCAGCAACAGGGGTCGAGCTTTCTTT; j_call: TRBJ1-1; v_call: TRBV28; clone_size: many; d_call: TRBD1
cdr3_aa: CASSTRGFGYGYTF; cdr3_nt: TGCGCCAGCAGCACCAGGGGGTTCGGCTATGGCTACACCTTC; j_call: TRBJ1-2; v_call: TRBV5-1; clone_size: few; d_call: TRBD1
cdr3_aa: CAWSAGTGRTEAFF; cdr3_nt: TGTGCCTGGAGTGCCGGGACAGGGCGGACTGAAGCTTTCTTT; j_call: TRBJ1-1; v_call: TRBV30; clone_size: many; d_call: TRBD1
cdr3_aa: CSAYLGSYNEQFF; cdr3_nt: TGCAGTGCCTATTTAGGGTCCTACAATGAGCAGTTCTTC; j_call: TRBJ2-1; v_call: TRBV20-1; clone_size: many; d_call: .
cdr3_aa: CASRTGTEQQETQYF; cdr3_nt: TGTGCCAGCAGGACCGGGACAGAACAACAAGAGACCCAGTACTTC; j_call: TRBJ2-5; v_call: TRBV7-9; clone_size: few; d_call: TRBD1
cdr3_aa: CASSTTGGYGYTF; cdr3_nt: TGTGCCAGCAGCACCACAGGGGGCTATGGCTACACCTTC; j_call: TRBJ1-2; v_call: TRBV11-2; clone_size: many; d_call: TRBD1
cdr3_aa: CASSFSWPSGAKNIQYF; cdr3_nt: TGTGCCAGCAGTTTTTCGTGGCCGTCCGGCGCCAAAAACATTCAGTACTTC; j_call: TRBJ2-4; v_call: TRBV28; clone_size: .; d_call: .
cdr3_aa: CASSATGLRETQYF; cdr3_nt: TGTGCCAGCAGTGCGACAGGGTTGCGAGAGACCCAGTACTTC; j_call: TRBJ2-5; v_call: TRBV2; clone_size: many; d_call: TRBD1